The T cell receptor (beta chain) under discussion was sequenced for a study of blood T cell repertoires in COVID-19. The CDR3 is 17 residues long. Germline lookup yields CDR1 MNHEY and CDR2 SMNVEV (reference sequence). The ends lost 2 bases at V and 4 bases at J; junction bases unmatched: 9. The table came from immunoSEQ multiplex PCR; TCRdb's copy has only in-frame clones and leaves some out. The sample shows 180,000 or so clones, 70% to 80% of them seen only once. V usage is TRBV27 and J usage is TRBJ2-1; 9 bases line up with TRBD1. This receptor was obtained from a man in his sixties who had been exposed to COVID-19. Source material: PBMCs or T cells enriched from blood (not recorded which). CDR3: CASSLPPGQGQYNEQFF. The CDR3 coding sequence is TGTGCCAGCAGTTTACCTCCGGGACAGGGACAATACAATGAGCAGTTCTTC.